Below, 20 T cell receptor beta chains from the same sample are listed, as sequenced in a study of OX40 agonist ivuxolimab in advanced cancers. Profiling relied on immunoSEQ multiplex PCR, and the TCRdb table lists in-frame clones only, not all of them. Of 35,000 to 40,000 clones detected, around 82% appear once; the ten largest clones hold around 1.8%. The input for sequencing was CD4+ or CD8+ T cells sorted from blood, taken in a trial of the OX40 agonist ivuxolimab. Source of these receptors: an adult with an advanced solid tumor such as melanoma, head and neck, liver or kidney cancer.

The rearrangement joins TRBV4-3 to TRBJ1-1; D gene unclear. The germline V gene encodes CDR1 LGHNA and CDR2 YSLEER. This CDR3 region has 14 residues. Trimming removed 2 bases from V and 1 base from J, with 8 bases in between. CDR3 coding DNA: TGCGCCAGCAGCCAATCTTACAGGAACACTGAAGCTTTCTTT. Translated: CASSQSYRNTEAFF.

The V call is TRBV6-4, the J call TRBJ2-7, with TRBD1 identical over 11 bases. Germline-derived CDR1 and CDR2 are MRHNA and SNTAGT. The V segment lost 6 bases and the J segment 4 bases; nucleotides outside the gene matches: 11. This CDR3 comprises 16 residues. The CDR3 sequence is CASSGPPGQGAYEQYF. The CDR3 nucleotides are TGTGCCAGCAGCGGCCCCCCCGGACAGGGGGCATACGAGCAGTACTTC.

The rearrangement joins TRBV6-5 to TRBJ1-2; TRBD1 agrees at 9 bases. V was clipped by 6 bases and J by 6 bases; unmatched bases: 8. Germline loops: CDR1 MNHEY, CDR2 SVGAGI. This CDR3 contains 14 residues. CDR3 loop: CASSKTGQGDGYTF. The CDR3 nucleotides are TGTGCCAGCAGCAAAACGGGACAGGGTGATGGCTACACCTTC.

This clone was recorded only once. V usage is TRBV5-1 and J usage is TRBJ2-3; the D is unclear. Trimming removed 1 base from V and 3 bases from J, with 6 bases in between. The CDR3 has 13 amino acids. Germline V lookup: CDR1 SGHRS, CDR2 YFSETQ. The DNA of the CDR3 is TGCGCCAGCAGCTTGTTGACAACAGATACGCAGTATTTT. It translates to CASSLLTTDTQYF.

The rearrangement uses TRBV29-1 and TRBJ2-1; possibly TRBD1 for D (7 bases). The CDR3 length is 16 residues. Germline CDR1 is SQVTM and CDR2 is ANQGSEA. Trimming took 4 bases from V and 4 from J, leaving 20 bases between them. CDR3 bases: TGCAGCGTTGGGGGGGAACCGGGACAGTTATACAATGAGCAGTTCTTC. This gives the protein CSVGGEPGQLYNEQFF.

The CDR3 loop reads CASSASGGAQYTQYF. CDR3 nucleotide sequence: TGTGCCAGCAGCGCTAGCGGGGGGGCACAATATACGCAGTATTTT. V usage is TRBV11-3 and J usage is TRBJ2-3, with 12 bases that match TRBD2. Unmatched junction bases numbered 7, after V lost 5 bases and J lost 7 bases. The V gene's germline CDR1 is SGHNT and CDR2 YENEEA. This CDR3 contains 15 residues.

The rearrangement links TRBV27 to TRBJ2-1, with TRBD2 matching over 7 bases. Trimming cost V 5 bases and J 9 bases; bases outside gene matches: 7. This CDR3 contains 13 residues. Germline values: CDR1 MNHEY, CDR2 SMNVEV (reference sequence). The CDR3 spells CASSRGDFIEQFF. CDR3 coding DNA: TGTGCCAGCAGTCGGGGGGATTTCATTGAGCAGTTCTTC.

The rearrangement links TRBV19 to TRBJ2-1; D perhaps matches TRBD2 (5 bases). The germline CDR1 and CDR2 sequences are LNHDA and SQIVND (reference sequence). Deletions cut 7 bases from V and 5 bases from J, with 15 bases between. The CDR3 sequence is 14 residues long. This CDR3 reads CASMIFAGHNEQFF. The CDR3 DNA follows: TGTGCCAGTATGATCTTCGCGGGCCACAATGAGCAGTTCTTC.

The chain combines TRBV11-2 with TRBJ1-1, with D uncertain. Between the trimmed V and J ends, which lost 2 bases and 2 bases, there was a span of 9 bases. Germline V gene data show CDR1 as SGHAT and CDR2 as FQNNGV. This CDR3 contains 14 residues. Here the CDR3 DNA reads TGTGCCAGCAGCTTATTGCTGTTAAACACTGAAGCTTTCTTT. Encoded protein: CASSLLLLNTEAFF. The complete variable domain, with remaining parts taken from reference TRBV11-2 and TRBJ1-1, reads EAGVAQSPRYKIIEKRQSVAFWCNPISGHATLYWYQQILGQGPKLLIQFQNNGVVDDSQLPKDRFSAERLKGVDSTLKIQPAKLEDSAVYLCASSLLLLNTEAFFGQGTRLTVV.

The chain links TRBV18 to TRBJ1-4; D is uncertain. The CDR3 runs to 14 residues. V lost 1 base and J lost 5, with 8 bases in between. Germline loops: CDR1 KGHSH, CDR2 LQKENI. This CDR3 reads CASSPQGRNEKLFF. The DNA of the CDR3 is TGTGCCAGCTCACCACAGGGAAGGAATGAAAAACTGTTTTTT.

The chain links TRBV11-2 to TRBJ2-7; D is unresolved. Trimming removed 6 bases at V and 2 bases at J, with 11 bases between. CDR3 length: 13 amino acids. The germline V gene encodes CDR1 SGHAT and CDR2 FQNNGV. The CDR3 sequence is CASRFKSTYEQYF. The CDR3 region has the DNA TGTGCCAGCAGATTTAAATCGACCTACGAGCAGTACTTC.

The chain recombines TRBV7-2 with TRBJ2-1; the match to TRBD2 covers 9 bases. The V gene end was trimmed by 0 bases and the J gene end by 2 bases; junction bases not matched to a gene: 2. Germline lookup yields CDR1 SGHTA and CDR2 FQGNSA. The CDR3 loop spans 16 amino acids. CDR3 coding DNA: TGTGCCAGCAGCTTAGCTGGGACTAGCCCCTACAATGAGCAGTTCTTC. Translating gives CASSLAGTSPYNEQFF.

CDR3 region: CASSLSLRGVNTEAFF. For the CDR3, the DNA is TGTGCCAGCAGTTTATCGTTGAGGGGGGTGAACACTGAAGCTTTCTTT. J is TRBJ1-1 and V is TRBV27; TRBD1 might be the D (6 bases). CDR1 and CDR2 from the germline V gene are MNHEY and SMNVEV (reference sequence). Deletions cut 0 bases from V and 0 bases from J, with 11 bases between. This CDR3 is built from 16 residues.

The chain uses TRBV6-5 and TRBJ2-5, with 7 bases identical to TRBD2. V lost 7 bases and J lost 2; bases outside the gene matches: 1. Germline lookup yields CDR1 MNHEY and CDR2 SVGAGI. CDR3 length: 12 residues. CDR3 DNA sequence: TGTGCCAGCATGGGACTACAAGAGACCCAGTACTTC. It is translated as CASMGLQETQYF.

The CDR3 reads CASSLEGGGYTF. The CDR3 DNA reads as TGCGCCAGCAGCTTGGAAGGGGGTGGCTACACCTTC. V is TRBV5-1 and J is TRBJ1-2, with D perhaps TRBD1 (6 bases). V was shortened by 0 bases and J by 7 bases, with 7 bases between the two germline ends. CDR1 and CDR2 (germline): SGHRS, YFSETQ. This CDR3 has 12 residues.

The CDR3 reads CASSVALAGTYTQYF. CDR3 DNA sequence: TGTGCCAGCAGCGTGGCACTAGCGGGGACATATACGCAGTATTTT. The chain is built from TRBV9 and TRBJ2-3; 10 positions agree with TRBD2. Germline trimming cut 2 bases from V and 7 bases from J; bases unmatched to any gene: 7. CDR1 and CDR2 from the germline V gene are SGDLS and YYNGEE. CDR3 size: 15 residues.

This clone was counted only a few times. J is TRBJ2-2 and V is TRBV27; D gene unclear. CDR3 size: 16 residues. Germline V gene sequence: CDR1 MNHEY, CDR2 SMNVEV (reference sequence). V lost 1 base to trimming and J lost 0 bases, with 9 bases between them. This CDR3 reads CASSLWGVANTGELFF. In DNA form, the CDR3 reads TGTGCCAGCAGTTTATGGGGTGTTGCGAACACCGGGGAGCTGTTTTTT.

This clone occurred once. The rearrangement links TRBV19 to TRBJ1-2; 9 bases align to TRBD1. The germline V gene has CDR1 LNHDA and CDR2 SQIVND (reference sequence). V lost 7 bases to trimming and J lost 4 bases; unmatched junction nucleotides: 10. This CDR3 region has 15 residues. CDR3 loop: CASTRQGQGTYGYTF. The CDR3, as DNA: TGTGCCAGTACCCGGCAGGGACAGGGAACCTATGGCTACACCTTC.

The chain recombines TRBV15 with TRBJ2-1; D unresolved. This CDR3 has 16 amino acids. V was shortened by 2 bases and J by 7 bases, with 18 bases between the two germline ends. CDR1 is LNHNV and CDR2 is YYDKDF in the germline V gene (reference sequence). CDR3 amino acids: CATSRKSWYRGNEQFF. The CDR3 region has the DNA TGTGCCACCAGCAGAAAGTCGTGGTATCGTGGGAATGAGCAGTTCTTC.

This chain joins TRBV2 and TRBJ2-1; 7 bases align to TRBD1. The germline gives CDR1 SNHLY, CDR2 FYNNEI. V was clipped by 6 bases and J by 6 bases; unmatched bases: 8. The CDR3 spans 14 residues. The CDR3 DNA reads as TGTGCCAGCAGAATGGGACAGCTTCTCAATGAGCAGTTCTTC. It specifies CASRMGQLLNEQFF.